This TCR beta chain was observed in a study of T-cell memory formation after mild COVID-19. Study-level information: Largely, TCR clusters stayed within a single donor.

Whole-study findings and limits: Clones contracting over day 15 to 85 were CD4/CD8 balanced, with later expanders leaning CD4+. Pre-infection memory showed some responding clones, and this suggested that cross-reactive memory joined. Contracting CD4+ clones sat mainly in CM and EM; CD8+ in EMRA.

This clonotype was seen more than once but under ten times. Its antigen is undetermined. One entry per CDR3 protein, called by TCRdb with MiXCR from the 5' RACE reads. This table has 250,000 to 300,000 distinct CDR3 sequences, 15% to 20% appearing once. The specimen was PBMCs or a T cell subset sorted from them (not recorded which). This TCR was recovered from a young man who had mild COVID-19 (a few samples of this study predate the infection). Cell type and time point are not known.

DNA for the CDR3: TGTGCTGCAGGGGGGGCAAGAAGCAATCAGCCCCAGCATTTT. It is translated as CAAGGARSNQPQHF. The chain joins TRBV15 to TRBJ1-5; 7 bases align to TRBD1. The CDR3 is 14 amino acids. Germline V gene lookup returns CDR1 LNHNV and CDR2 YYDKDF (reference sequence).